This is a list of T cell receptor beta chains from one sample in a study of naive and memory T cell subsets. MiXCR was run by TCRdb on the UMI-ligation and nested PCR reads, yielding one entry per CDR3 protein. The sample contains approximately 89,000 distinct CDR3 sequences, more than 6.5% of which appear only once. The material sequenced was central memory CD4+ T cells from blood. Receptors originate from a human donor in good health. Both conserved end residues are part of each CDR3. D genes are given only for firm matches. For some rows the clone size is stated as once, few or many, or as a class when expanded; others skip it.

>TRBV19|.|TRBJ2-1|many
TGTGCCACCAACCGAGGTTCAGTCTTCAATGAGCAGTTCTTC
CATNRGSVFNEQFF
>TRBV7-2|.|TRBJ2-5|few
TGTGCCAGCAGCTTAGGGGGACCCATAGAGACCCAGTACTTC
CASSLGGPIETQYF
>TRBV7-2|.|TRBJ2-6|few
TGTGCCAGCAGCTTGGCTTACGCATCTGGGGCCAACGTCCTGACTTTC
CASSLAYASGANVLTF
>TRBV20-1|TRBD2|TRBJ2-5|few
TGCAGTGCTATCGGGACTAGCGGGCTGCCAAGAACCCAGTACTTC
CSAIGTSGLPRTQYF
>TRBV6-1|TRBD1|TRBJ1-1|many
TGTGCCAGTTTTTATGGTGGTACAGGGGGCGGTGAAGCTTTCTTT
CASFYGGTGGGEAFF
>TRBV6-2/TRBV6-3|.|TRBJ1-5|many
TGTGCCAGCAGCCGCAGTAGCAATCAGCCCCAGCATTTT
CASSRSSNQPQHF
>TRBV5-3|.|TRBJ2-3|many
TGTGCCAGTGTTCCCCCGGTGGAGCGCCCGAGAGCCGGCACAGATACGCAGTATTTT
CASVPPVERPRAGTDTQYF
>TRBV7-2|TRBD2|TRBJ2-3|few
TGTGCCAGCAGCTTAGCCCCTCCCCAACTAGCGGGGCGACAAGATACGCAGTATTTT
CASSLAPPQLAGRQDTQYF
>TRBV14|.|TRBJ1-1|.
TGTGCCAGCAGCCGGTGGGGAGGAGGGTTGGGTCAAGGTGAAGCTTTCTTT
CASSRWGGGLGQGEAFF
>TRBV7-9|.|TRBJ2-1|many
TGTGCCAGCAGCGGCGCAGTTTTCGGGGACAATGAGCAGTTCTTC
CASSGAVFGDNEQFF
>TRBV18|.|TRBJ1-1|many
TGTGCCAGCTCACTAAATCCGGGGGCGCCTTCGGACACTGAAGCTTTCTTT
CASSLNPGAPSDTEAFF
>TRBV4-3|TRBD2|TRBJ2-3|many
TGCGCCAGCAGCCAAGAGGAGCGGGGGCGAGATACGCAGTATTTT
CASSQEERGRDTQYF
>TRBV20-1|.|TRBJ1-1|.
TGCATAACATCAGGGGACACTGAAGCTTTCTTT
CITSGDTEAFF
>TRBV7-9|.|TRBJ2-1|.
TGTGCCAGCAGCTTAGGGGACAATGAGCAGTTCTTC
CASSLGDNEQFF
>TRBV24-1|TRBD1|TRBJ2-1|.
TGTGCCACCAGTGATTTAACGCCAGGGGGATACAATGAGCAGTTCTTC
CATSDLTPGGYNEQFF
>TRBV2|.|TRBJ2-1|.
TGTGCCAGCAGTGATCCAGCAGCCTTAATATACAATGAGCAGTTCTTC
CASSDPAALIYNEQFF
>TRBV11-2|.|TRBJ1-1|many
TGTGCCAGCAGCTTTGAGATTGACACTGAAGCTTTCTTT
CASSFEIDTEAFF
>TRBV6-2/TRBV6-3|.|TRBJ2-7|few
TGTGCCAGCAGCCGAACAGGCGAGCAGTACTTC
CASSRTGEQYF
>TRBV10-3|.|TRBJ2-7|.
TGTGCCATCAGTGGAGGGTTTGCACGGGGAGTAGGGGAGCAGTACTTC
CAISGGFARGVGEQYF
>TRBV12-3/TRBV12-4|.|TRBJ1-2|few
TGTGCCAGCAGTTCCTCCCAGGGAGGCGCTGGCTACACCTTC
CASSSSQGGAGYTF
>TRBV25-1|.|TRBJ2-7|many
TGTGCCAGCAGCGCAGGGTACTCCTACGAGCAGTACTTC
CASSAGYSYEQYF
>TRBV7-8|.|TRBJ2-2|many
TGTGCCAGCAGCACCACAGGGTCGGTCGGGGAGCTGTTTTTT
CASSTTGSVGELFF
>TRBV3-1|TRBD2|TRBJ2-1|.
TGTGCCAGCAGCCAAAACGGCGGGGGTAATGAGCAGTTCTTC
CASSQNGGGNEQFF
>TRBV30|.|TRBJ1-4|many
TGTGCCTTACAGGCCCCGAGCGAAAAACTGTTTTTT
CALQAPSEKLFF
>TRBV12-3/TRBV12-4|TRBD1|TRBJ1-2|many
TGTGCCAGCAGCCAACAGGGGGCTGACTATGGCTACACCTTC
CASSQQGADYGYTF
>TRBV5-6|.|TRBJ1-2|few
TGTGCCAGCAGCCTGTCGATTCAGAACTATGGCTACACCTTC
CASSLSIQNYGYTF
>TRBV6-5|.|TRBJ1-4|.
TGTGCCAGCAGTTACTCGAACCAGGGGCTATCGGAAAAACTGTTTTTT
CASSYSNQGLSEKLFF
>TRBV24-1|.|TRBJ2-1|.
TGTGCCACCAGTGATTCGCTAGTGGGTGAGCAGTTCTTC
CATSDSLVGEQFF
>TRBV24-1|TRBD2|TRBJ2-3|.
TGTGCCACCAGTGATTCTGGGACTAGCGGGGGAGATACGCAGTATTTT
CATSDSGTSGGDTQYF
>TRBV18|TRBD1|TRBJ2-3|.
TGTGCCAGCTCCCAGAGGACAGGGGACACAGATACGCAGTATTTT
CASSQRTGDTDTQYF
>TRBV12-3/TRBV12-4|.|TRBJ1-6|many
TGTGCCAGCAGTTTATATACAGGCTATAATTCACCCCTCCACTTT
CASSLYTGYNSPLHF
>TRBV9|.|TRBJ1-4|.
TGTGCCAGCAAGGGCGATTCTGGCGATGAAAAACTGTTTTTT
CASKGDSGDEKLFF
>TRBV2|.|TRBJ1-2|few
TGTGCCAGCAGTGACTCGCTCTATGGCTACACCTTC
CASSDSLYGYTF
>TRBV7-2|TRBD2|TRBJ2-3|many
TGTGCCAGCAGCTCAAGCGGGGGTGCGCAGTATTTT
CASSSSGGAQYF
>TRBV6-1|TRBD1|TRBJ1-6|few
TGTGCCAGCAAGACAGGGTTCGCCCATAATTCACCCCTCCACTTT
CASKTGFAHNSPLHF
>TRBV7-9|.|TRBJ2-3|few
TGTGCCAGCAGCCGCGGGACAGCACCCTCGTTAACAGATACGCAGTATTTT
CASSRGTAPSLTDTQYF
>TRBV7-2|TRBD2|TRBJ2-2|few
TGTGCCAGCAGCTTCGGACTAGCGGGGGGAACCGGGGAGCTGTTTTTT
CASSFGLAGGTGELFF
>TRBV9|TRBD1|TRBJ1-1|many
TGTGCCAGCAGCGCGAGGCAGGGGGCCGGCACTGAAGCTTTCTTT
CASSARQGAGTEAFF
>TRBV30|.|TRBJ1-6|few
TGTGCCTGGAGTGTATGGTCGGGACATGTTAATTCACCCCTCCACTTT
CAWSVWSGHVNSPLHF
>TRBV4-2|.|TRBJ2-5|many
TGTGCCAGCAGCCAAGGCGAAGGCGCCCTCGACGGGGCCCAGTACTTC
CASSQGEGALDGAQYF
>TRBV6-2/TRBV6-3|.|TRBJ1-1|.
TGTGCCAGCAGTTACTCGAGACCGCAGGGCACTGAAGCTTTCTTT
CASSYSRPQGTEAFF
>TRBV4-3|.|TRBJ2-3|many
TGCGCCAGCAGAGACAGCTTTAGCACAGATACGCAGTATTTT
CASRDSFSTDTQYF
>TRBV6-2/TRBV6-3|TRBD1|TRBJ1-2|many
TGTGCCAGCAGGATCACAGGGGGCGACTATGGCTACACCTTC
CASRITGGDYGYTF
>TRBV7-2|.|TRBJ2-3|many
TGTGCCAGCAGCTTAGTTCTGCAGACAGATACGCAGTATTTT
CASSLVLQTDTQYF
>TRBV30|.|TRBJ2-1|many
TGTGCCTGGAGTGTAGTAGGCACCCGAAAAAACAATGAGCAGTTCTTC
CAWSVVGTRKNNEQFF
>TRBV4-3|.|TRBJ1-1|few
TGCGCCAGCAGCCCGAAACCCCCCGGTCCGGCAACCGAGGGGACTGAAGCTTTCTTT
CASSPKPPGPATEGTEAFF
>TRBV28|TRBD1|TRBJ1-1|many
TGTGCCAGCAGTTTCTGGGTGCAGGGGGCCGGGAACACTGAAGCTTTCTTT
CASSFWVQGAGNTEAFF
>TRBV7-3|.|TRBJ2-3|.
TGTGCCAGCAGCCCGGGAGACCCCTTGGATACGCAGTATTTT
CASSPGDPLDTQYF
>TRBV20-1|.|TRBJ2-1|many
TGCAGTGCTAGGGCCCCCGGGGGATACAATGAGCAGTTCTTC
CSARAPGGYNEQFF